This entry lists 10 T cell receptor beta chains sequenced from one sample in a study of cytomegalovirus exposure and HLA in healthy donors. The PCR used 60 Vbeta and 13 Jbeta primers. Using immunoSEQ multiplex PCR, the repertoire was profiled, and TCRdb retains in-frame clones only, with some absent. The sample lists approximately 200,000 clones; just over 75% were seen once. Sequencing used PBMCs. The source of these receptors is a man aged 30 to 45 in good health and CMV-seronegative.

For this clone: Other DNA sequences in this specimen translate into the identical CDR3. This chain connects TRBV5-1 to TRBJ1-2; TRBD1 aligns across 10 bases. V lost 3 bases and J lost 3; bases outside the gene matches: 2. This CDR3 is built from 14 residues. The germline V gene encodes CDR1 SGHRS and CDR2 YFSETQ. The CDR3 reads CASSWTGGDYGYTF. The CDR3 DNA sequence: TGCGCCAGCAGCTGGACAGGGGGTGACTATGGCTACACCTTC.

V and J are TRBV29-1 and TRBJ2-7, with D hard to call. Germline V gene data show CDR1 as SQVTM and CDR2 as ANQGSEA. The CDR3 extends over 12 amino acids. Deletions cut 4 bases from V and 0 bases from J, with 7 bases between. CDR3 nucleotides: TGCAGCGTTGGCACGAGCTCCTACGAGCAGTACTTC. Amino acids: CSVGTSSYEQYF.

Points on this clone: The final CDR3 position lacks the conserved phenylalanine or tryptophan, pointing to a likely read error. It is unclear where the CDR3 begins or ends on the DNA, so no DNA is shown, and the CDR3 is as TCRdb lists it. The chain joins TRBV5-6 to TRBJ2-7; the DNA was not compared with TRBD1, the D call given in the table. The CDR3 sequence runs 13 residues, both termini included. The germline gives CDR1 SGHDT, CDR2 YYEEEE. The CDR3 sequence: CASSFTGTGAPTL.

This clone was observed a few times. The rearrangement joins TRBV28 to TRBJ1-5, with 11 bases lining up with TRBD1. Germline CDR1 reads MDHEN; CDR2 reads SYDVKM. The CDR3 is 16 amino acids. V lost 5 bases to trimming and J lost 7 bases; unmatched junction nucleotides: 10. CDR3 region: CASSAPGQGVWQPQHF. Written as DNA, the CDR3 is TGTGCCAGCAGTGCTCCGGGACAGGGGGTTTGGCAGCCCCAGCATTTT.

The CDR3 region has the DNA TGCGCCAGCAGCTCCAGGGGGTCGACCTCCTACAATGAGCAGTTCTTC. Its protein product is CASSSRGSTSYNEQFF. The chain combines TRBV5-1 with TRBJ2-1, with 7 bases aligning to TRBD1. Germline loops: CDR1 SGHRS, CDR2 YFSETQ. CDR3 length equals 16 residues. V trimming: 3 bases; J trimming: 0 bases; junction bases outside the gene matches: 6.

J is TRBJ2-1 and V is TRBV5-1, with 14 nucleotides matching TRBD2. CDR3 length equals 20 residues. J was trimmed by 2 bases and V by 1 base; bases with no gene match: 11. The germline V gene has CDR1 SGHRS and CDR2 YFSETQ. The CDR3, as DNA: TGCGCCAGCAGCTTGAGGCCCGGGACTAGCGGGAGCACGGCCTACAATGAGCAGTTCTTC. Its protein is CASSLRPGTSGSTAYNEQFF.

This chain joins TRBV10-2 and TRBJ1-5; 8 bases are shared with TRBD1. There are 16 residues in the CDR3. Germline V gives CDR1 WSHSY, CDR2 SAAADI. V shed 4 bases and J 1 base; nucleotides not matched to a gene: 6. CDR3 bases: TGCGCCAGCAGTGCGGCAGGGGGCTGGAGCAATCAGCCCCAGCATTTT. It specifies CASSAAGGWSNQPQHF.

The J gene is TRBJ1-1, the V gene TRBV6-1; D gene ambiguous. Germline V gene sequence: CDR1 MNHNS, CDR2 SASEGT. V was shortened by 5 bases and J by 1 base, with 5 bases between the two germline ends. This CDR3 is built from 12 residues. The CDR3 here is CASSTKNTEAFF. Written as DNA, the CDR3 is TGTGCCAGCAGTACTAAGAACACTGAAGCTTTCTTT.

V usage is TRBV7-9 and J usage is TRBJ2-1; 10 nucleotides agree with TRBD1. Germline-derived CDR1 and CDR2 are SEHNR and FQNEAQ (reference sequence). The CDR3 length is 16 residues. J was trimmed by 3 bases and V by 3 bases; bases with no gene match: 5. The CDR3 nucleotides are TGTGCCAGCAGCTTCACCCGGGACAGGGGCTACAATGAGCAGTTCTTC. As protein: CASSFTRDRGYNEQFF.

This clone was seen more than once but under ten times. This chain joins TRBV6-1 and TRBJ2-7; tentatively, D is TRBD2 (6 bases). Looked up from germline, CDR1 is MNHNS and CDR2 is SASEGT. CDR3 size: 15 residues. The V and J ends lost 9 bases and 3 bases respectively, with 21 bases between them. CDR3 bases: TGTGCCAGTGACCCCGGGGGTGGGCAGGTCTACGAGCAGTACTTC. Amino acid sequence: CASDPGGGQVYEQYF.